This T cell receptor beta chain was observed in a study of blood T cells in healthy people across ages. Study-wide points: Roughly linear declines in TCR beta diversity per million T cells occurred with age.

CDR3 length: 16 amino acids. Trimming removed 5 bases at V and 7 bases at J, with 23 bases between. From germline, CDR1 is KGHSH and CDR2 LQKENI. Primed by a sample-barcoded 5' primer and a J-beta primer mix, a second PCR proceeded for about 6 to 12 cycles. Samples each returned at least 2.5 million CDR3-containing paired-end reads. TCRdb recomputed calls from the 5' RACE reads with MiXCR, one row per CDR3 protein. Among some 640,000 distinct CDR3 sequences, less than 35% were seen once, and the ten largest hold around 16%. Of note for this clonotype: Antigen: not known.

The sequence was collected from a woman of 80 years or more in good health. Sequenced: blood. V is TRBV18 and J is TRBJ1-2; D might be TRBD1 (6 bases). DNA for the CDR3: TGTGCCAGCTCAGCCAACCGGGGGACACTACGTGGTGGCTACACCTTC. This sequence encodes CASSANRGTLRGGYTF.